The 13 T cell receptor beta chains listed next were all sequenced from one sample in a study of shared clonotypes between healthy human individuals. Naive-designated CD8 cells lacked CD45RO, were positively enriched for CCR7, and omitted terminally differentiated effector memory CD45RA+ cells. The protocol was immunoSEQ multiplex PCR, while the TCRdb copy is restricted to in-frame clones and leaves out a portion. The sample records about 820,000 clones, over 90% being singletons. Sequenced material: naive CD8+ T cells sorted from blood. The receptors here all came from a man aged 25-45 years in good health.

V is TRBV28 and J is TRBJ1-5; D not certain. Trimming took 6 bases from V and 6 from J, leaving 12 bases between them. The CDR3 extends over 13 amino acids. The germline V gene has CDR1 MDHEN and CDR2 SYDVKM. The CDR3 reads CASSRPGLQPQHF. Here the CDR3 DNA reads TGTGCCAGCAGCCGCCCAGGTCTTCAGCCCCAGCATTTT. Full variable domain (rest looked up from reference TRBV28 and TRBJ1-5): DVKVTQSSRYLVKRTGEKVFLECVQDMDHENMFWYRQDPGLGLRLIYFSYDVKMKEKGDIPEGYSVSREKKERFSLILESASTNQTSMYLCASSRPGLQPQHFGDGTRLSIL.

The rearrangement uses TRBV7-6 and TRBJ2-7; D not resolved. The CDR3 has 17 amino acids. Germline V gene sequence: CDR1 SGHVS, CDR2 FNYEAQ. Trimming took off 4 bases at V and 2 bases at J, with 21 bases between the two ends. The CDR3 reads CASSSSAGQVSTYEQYF. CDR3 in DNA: TGTGCCAGCAGCTCAAGCGCTGGCCAAGTTAGTACCTACGAGCAGTACTTC.

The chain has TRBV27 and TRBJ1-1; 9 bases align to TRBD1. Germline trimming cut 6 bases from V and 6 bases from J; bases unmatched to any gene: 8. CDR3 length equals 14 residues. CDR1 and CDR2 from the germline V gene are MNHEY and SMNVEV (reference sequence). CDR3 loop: CASRTGGASAEAFF. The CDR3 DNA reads TGTGCCAGCAGAACAGGGGGCGCAAGTGCTGAAGCTTTCTTT.

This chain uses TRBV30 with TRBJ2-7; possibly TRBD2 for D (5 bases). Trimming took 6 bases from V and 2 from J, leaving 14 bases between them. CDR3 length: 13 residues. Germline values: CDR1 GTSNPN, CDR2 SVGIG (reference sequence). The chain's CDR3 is CACGRRRPYEQYF. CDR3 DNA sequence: TGTGCCTGTGGACGGAGGCGACCCTACGAGCAGTACTTC.

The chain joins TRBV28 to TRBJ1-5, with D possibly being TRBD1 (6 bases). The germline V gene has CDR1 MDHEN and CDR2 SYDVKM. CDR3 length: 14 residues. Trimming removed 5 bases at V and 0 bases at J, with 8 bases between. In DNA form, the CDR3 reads TGTGCCAGCAGTGGGACACTTAGCAATCAGCCCCAGCATTTT. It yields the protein CASSGTLSNQPQHF.

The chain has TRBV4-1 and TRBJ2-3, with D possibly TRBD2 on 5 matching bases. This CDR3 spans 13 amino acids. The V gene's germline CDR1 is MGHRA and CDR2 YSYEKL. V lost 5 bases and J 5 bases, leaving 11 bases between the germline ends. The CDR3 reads CASSKGGQDTQYF. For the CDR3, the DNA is TGCGCCAGCAGCAAAGGCGGGCAAGATACGCAGTATTTT.

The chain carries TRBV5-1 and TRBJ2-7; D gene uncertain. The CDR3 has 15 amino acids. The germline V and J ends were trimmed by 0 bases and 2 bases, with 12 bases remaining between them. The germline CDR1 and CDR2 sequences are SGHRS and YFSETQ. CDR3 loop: CASSLDASGTYEQYF. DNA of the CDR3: TGCGCCAGCAGCTTGGATGCGTCAGGAACCTACGAGCAGTACTTC.

The DNA of the CDR3 is TGTGCCAGCAGTCTAGTGGGACAGGGGTATCAGCCCCAGCATTTT. This codes for CASSLVGQGYQPQHF. The chain employs TRBV28 and TRBJ1-5, with 10 positions matching TRBD1. The CDR3 covers 15 residues. The V gene's germline CDR1 is MDHEN and CDR2 SYDVKM. V lost 5 bases to trimming and J lost 5 bases; unmatched junction nucleotides: 6.

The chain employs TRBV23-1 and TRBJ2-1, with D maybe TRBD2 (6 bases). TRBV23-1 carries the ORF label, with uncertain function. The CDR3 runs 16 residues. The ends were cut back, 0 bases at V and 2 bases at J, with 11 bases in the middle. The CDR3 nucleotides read TGCGCCAGCAGTCAATCCGTACTAGCTACCTACAATGAGCAGTTCTTC. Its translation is CASSQSVLATYNEQFF.

As DNA, the CDR3 is TGCGCCAGCAGCTCCGGGGAATACAATGAGCAGTTCTTC. This encodes CASSSGEYNEQFF. The V and J genes are TRBV5-1 and TRBJ2-1, with D possibly being TRBD2 (5 bases). The CDR3 has 13 residues. The V and J ends lost 3 bases and 4 bases respectively, with 8 bases between them. Germline CDR1 and CDR2: SGHRS and YFSETQ.

The DNA for the CDR3 is TGTGCCAGCAGTCCCGGAGGGGCAGAAGCCTACGAGCAGTACTTC. Protein sequence: CASSPGGAEAYEQYF. This rearrangement joins TRBV6-1 to TRBJ2-7; D is perhaps TRBD2 (6 bases). V was clipped by 5 bases and J by 2 bases, with 16 bases between them. This CDR3 comprises 15 residues. Germline CDR1 reads MNHNS; CDR2 reads SASEGT.

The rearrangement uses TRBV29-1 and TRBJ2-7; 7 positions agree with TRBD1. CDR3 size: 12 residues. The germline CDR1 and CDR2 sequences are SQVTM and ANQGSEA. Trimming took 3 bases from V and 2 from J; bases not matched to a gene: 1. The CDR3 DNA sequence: TGCAGCGTTGAGGGGACAGCCTACGAGCAGTACTTC. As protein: CSVEGTAYEQYF.

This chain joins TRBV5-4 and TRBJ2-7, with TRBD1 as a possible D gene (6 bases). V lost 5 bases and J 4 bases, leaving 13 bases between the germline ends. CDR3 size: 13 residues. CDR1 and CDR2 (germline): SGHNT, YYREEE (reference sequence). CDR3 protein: CASSDRTDYEQYF. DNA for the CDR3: TGTGCCAGCAGTGACCGGACAGATTACGAGCAGTACTTC.